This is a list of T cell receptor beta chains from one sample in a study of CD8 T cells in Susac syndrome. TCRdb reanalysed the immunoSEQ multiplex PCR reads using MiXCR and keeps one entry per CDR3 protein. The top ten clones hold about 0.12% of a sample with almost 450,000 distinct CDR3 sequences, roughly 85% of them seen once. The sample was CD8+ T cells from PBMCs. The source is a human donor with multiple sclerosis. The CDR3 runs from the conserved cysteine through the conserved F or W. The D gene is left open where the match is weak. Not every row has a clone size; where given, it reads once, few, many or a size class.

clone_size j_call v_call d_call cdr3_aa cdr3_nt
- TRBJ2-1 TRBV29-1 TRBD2 CSVDGVLAGALPYNEQFF TGCAGCGTTGACGGTGTTCTAGCGGGGGCCCTACCCTACAATGAGCAGTTCTTC
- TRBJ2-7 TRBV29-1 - CSVSGSLGEQYF TGCAGCGTTAGCGGGTCCCTGGGCGAGCAGTACTTC
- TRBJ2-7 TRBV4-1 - CASSHQGTDEQYF TGCGCCAGCAGCCACCAGGGGACCGACGAGCAGTACTTC
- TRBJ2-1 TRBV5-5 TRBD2 CASSLEVYRAGNEQFF TGTGCCAGCAGCTTGGAGGTGTATCGAGCGGGAAATGAGCAGTTCTTC
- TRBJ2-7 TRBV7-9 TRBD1 CASSLSDRIKWEQYF TGTGCCAGCAGCTTATCGGACAGGATTAAATGGGAGCAGTACTTC
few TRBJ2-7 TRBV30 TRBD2 CAWSVMAGAYEQYF TGTGCCTGGAGTGTAATGGCGGGAGCCTACGAGCAGTACTTC
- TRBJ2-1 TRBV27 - CASSGTVSSYNEQFF TGTGCCAGCAGCGGAACGGTGAGCTCCTACAATGAGCAGTTCTTC
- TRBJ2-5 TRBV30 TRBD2 CAWALAGGPRETQYF TGTGCCTGGGCGCTAGCGGGAGGGCCGCGGGAGACCCAGTACTTC
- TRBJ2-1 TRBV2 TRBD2 CASSPPGLAGAKQFF TGTGCCAGCAGCCCCCCGGGACTAGCGGGAGCAAAGCAGTTCTTC
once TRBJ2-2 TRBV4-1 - CASSQPGENTGELFF TGCGCCAGCAGCCAACCAGGAGAGAACACCGGGGAGCTGTTTTTT
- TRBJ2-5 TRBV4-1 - CASSQGTLQETQYF TGCGCCAGCAGCCAAGGGACATTACAAGAGACCCAGTACTTC
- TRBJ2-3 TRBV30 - CAWRTEVEQYF TGTGCCTGGAGGACGGAAGTAGAGCAGTATTTT
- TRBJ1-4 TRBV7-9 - CASSKANEKLFF TGTGCCAGCAGCAAGGCTAATGAAAAACTGTTTTTT
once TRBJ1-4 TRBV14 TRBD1 CASSHGQGLETNEKLFF TGTGCCAGCAGCCACGGACAGGGGTTGGAAACTAATGAAAAACTGTTTTTT
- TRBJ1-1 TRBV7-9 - CASGGINTEAFF TGTGCCAGCGGGGGGATTAACACTGAAGCTTTCTTT
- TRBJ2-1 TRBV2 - CASNGKASYNEQFF TGTGCCAGCAACGGAAAGGCTTCTTACAATGAGCAGTTCTTC
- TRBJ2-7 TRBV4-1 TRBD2 CASSYRLAGSYEQYF TGCGCCAGCAGCTATAGACTAGCGGGGTCCTACGAGCAGTACTTC
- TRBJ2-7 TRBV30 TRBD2 CAWSLAGRRLEQYF TGTGCCTGGAGCCTAGCGGGACGTCGTCTCGAGCAGTACTTC
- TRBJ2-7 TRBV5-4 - CASSFGSDYEQYF TGTGCCAGCAGCTTCGGCAGCGACTACGAGCAGTACTTC
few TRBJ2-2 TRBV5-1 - CASSLEGPGEGELFF TGCGCCAGCAGCTTGGAAGGGCCCGGGGAAGGGGAGCTGTTTTTT
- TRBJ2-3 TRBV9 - CASSVSGGTDTQYF TGTGCCAGCAGCGTCTCAGGGGGGACAGATACGCAGTATTTT
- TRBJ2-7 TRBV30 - CACQTGTYEQYF TGTGCCTGCCAAACGGGTACCTACGAGCAGTACTTC
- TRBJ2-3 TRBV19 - CASSMASGTDTQYF TGTGCCAGTAGTATGGCTAGCGGCACAGATACGCAGTATTTT
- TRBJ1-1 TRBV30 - CAWTPSLNTEAFF TGTGCCTGGACTCCTTCATTGAACACTGAAGCTTTCTTT
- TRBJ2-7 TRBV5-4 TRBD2 CASSSRLAGVNDEQYF TGTGCCAGCAGCTCGAGACTAGCGGGAGTTAACGACGAGCAGTACTTC
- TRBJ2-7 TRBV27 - CASSLSPSAEYEQYF TGTGCCAGCAGTTTATCCCCTTCGGCTGAGTACGAGCAGTACTTC
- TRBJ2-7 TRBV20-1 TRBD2 CSAPAMTSGAYGQYF TGCAGTGCTCCAGCCATGACTAGCGGGGCCTACGGGCAGTACTTC
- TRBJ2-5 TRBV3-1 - CATGGDGIQAPGTQYF TGTGCCACCGGTGGGGATGGAATACAGGCTCCGGGGACCCAGTACTTC
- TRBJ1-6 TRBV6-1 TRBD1 CASSEVIDRGGSPLHF TGTGCCAGCAGTGAAGTCATCGACAGGGGAGGATCACCCCTCCACTTT
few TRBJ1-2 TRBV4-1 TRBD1 CASSQERTGRYGYTF TGCGCCAGCAGCCAAGAGAGGACAGGGCGGTATGGCTACACCTTC
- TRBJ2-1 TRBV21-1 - CASSKEKDSGVYNEQFF TGTGCCAGCAGCAAAGAGAAGGATAGCGGGGTCTACAATGAGCAGTTCTTC
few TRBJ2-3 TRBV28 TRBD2 CASSLWRELGTDTQYF TGTGCCAGCAGTTTATGGCGGGAGCTAGGCACAGATACGCAGTATTTT
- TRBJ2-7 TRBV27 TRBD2 CASSQLGLADHYEQYF TGTGCCAGCAGCCAACTCGGACTAGCGGATCACTACGAGCAGTACTTC
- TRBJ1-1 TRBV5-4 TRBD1 CASSSQGALDTEAFF TGTGCCAGCAGCTCGCAGGGGGCTCTCGACACTGAAGCTTTCTTT
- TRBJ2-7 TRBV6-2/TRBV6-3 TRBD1 CASSSGTGDEQYF TGTGCCAGCAGTTCCGGGACAGGGGACGAGCAGTACTTC
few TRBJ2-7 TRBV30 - CAWSVGGNEQYF TGTGCCTGGAGTGTCGGCGGGAACGAGCAGTACTTC
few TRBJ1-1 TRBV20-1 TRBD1 CSARTGVNTEAFF TGCAGTGCTAGAACAGGGGTGAACACTGAAGCTTTCTTT
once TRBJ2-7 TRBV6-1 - CASRDSYVPEQYF TGTGCCAGCAGGGACTCCTATGTCCCCGAGCAGTACTTC
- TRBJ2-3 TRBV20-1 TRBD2 CSARLAGKTSTDTQYF TGCAGTGCCCGACTAGCGGGGAAAACTAGCACAGATACGCAGTATTTT
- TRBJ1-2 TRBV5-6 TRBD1 CASSLGDGDSYGYTF TGTGCCAGCAGCTTGGGCGACGGGGACAGCTATGGCTACACCTTC
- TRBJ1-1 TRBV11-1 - CASNGGANTEAFF TGTGCCAGCAACGGGGGTGCGAACACTGAAGCTTTCTTT
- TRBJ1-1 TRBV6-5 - CASGPPGEGTEAFF TGTGCCAGCGGTCCCCCGGGGGAGGGAACTGAAGCTTTCTTT
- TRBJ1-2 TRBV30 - CAWRTAPNYGYTF TGTGCCTGGAGAACAGCCCCTAACTATGGCTACACCTTC
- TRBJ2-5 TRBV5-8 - CASSPDRGYF TGTGCCAGCAGCCCGGACCGGGGGTACTTC
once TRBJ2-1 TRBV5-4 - CASSLSQVNEQFF TGTGCCAGCAGCTTGTCTCAGGTTAATGAGCAGTTCTTC
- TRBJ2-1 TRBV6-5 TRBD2 CASSYGTNNEQFF TGTGCCAGCAGTTACGGGACTAACAATGAGCAGTTCTTC
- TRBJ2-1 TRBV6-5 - CASSYSRAGEQFF TGTGCCAGCAGTTACTCGAGGGCAGGGGAGCAGTTCTTC
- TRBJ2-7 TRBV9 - CASGAGASYEQYF TGTGCCAGCGGGGCAGGGGCCTCCTACGAGCAGTACTTC
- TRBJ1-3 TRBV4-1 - CASSQEAISENTIYF TGCGCCAGCAGCCAAGAAGCCATCTCTGAAAACACCATATATTTT
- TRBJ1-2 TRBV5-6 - CASSFPSSGSGYTF TGTGCCAGCAGCTTCCCGTCATCCGGCTCCGGCTACACCTTC
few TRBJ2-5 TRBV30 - CAWMGYQETQYF TGTGCCTGGATGGGGTACCAAGAGACCCAGTACTTC
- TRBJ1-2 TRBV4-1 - CASSQVVWSGYTF TGCGCCAGCAGCCAAGTCGTATGGTCTGGCTACACCTTC
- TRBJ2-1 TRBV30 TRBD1 CAWSVTWTGLPNEQFF TGTGCCTGGAGTGTGACTTGGACAGGGCTGCCCAATGAGCAGTTCTTC
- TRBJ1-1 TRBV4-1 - CASSQGGGGRTEAFF TGCGCCAGCAGCCAAGGGGGCGGGGGGCGCACTGAAGCTTTCTTT
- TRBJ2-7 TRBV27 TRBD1 CASSPHGSGQGPYEQYF TGTGCCAGCAGTCCCCACGGTTCGGGACAGGGCCCTTACGAGCAGTACTTC
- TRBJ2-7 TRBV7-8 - CASSLVLQHTASYEQYF TGTGCCAGCAGCTTAGTTTTACAGCACACTGCTTCCTACGAGCAGTACTTC
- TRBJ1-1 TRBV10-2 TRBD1 CASRGDRIYDEAFF TGCGCCAGCAGGGGGGACAGGATCTATGATGAAGCTTTCTTT